This T cell receptor (beta chain) was sequenced for a study of OX40 agonist ivuxolimab in advanced cancers. The wider study: Recorded diagnoses for dose-escalation patients were hepatocellular carcinoma, melanoma, renal cell or head and neck cancer. Whole-study findings and limits: Several nonresponders also turned out to have low normalized T-cell clonal expansion.

Trimming removed 0 bases from V and 4 bases from J, with 9 bases in between. This CDR3 contains 14 residues. Germline V gene sequence: CDR1 GTSNPN, CDR2 SVGIG (reference sequence). This table comes from immunoSEQ multiplex PCR, and its TCRdb copy is limited to in-frame clones, with some not included. The repertoire holds 75,000 to 100,000 clones, with roughly 93% as singletons. About this clone itself: As yet, its antigen is unknown.

This sample comprised CD4+ or CD8+ T cells sorted from blood, obtained in a trial of the OX40 agonist ivuxolimab. This receptor was obtained from an adult with an advanced solid tumor such as melanoma, head and neck, liver or kidney cancer. This chain joins TRBV30 and TRBJ1-4; D remains ambiguous. The CDR3 DNA reads TGTGCCTGGAGTGTAAAAGGGCTTAATGAAAAACTGTTTTTT. Amino acids: CAWSVKGLNEKLFF.